Following are 23 T cell receptor beta chains from one sample sequenced in a study of cytomegalovirus exposure and HLA in healthy donors. Assay: immunoSEQ multiplex PCR; the TCRdb copy retains only in-frame clones and omits some. This table holds 120,000 to 150,000 clones, around 90% found once. Sequencing used PBMCs. The receptors derive from a man between 18 and 29 years old in good health and CMV-seropositive.

This chain connects TRBV23-1 to TRBJ2-5, with D maybe TRBD2 (5 bases). TRBV23-1 is classed as an ORF, of uncertain function. V gave up 0 bases and J gave up 5 bases, with 13 bases separating them. The CDR3 spans 15 residues. The DNA of the CDR3 is TGCGCCAGCAGTCAATCGTCTAGCATGAGGGAGACCCAGTACTTC. Its protein is CASSQSSSMRETQYF.

The count of this clone is one. The chain links TRBV6-5 to TRBJ1-1, with no clear D. Germline V CDR1 and CDR2: MNHEY, SVGAGI. This CDR3 contains 15 residues. V lost 2 bases to trimming and J lost 6 bases, with 16 bases between them. CDR3 protein: CASSYLNRREAEAFF. The CDR3 bases are TGTGCCAGCAGTTACCTCAACCGACGAGAGGCTGAAGCTTTCTTT.

The rearrangement links TRBV12-5 to TRBJ1-2, with D possibly being TRBD1 (6 bases). CDR1 and CDR2 (germline): LGHNT, FRNRAP. Trimming removed 5 bases from V and 4 bases from J, with 11 bases in between. The CDR3 is made up of 13 amino acids. CDR3 nucleotide sequence: TGTGCTAGTGGTGTGGACAGTCCCTATGGCTACACCTTC. This gives the protein CASGVDSPYGYTF. Full variable domain (remainder filled in from reference TRBV12-5 and TRBJ1-2): DARVTQTPRHKVTEMGQEVTMRCQPILGHNTVFWYRQTMMQGLELLAYFRNRAPLDDSGMPKDRFSAEMPDATLATLKIQPSEPRDSAVYFCASGVDSPYGYTFGSGTRLTVV.

This sequence joins TRBV28 and TRBJ2-4; TRBD2 might be the D (6 bases). This CDR3 region has 15 residues. Trimming cost V 5 bases and J 7 bases, with 18 bases left between them. Germline CDR1 and CDR2: MDHEN and SYDVKM. The CDR3: CASSPLGREVNIQYF. The CDR3 coding sequence is TGTGCCAGCAGTCCCCTTGGTAGGGAGGTGAACATTCAGTACTTC. The variable domain in full, with the rest retrieved from reference TRBV28 and TRBJ2-4, is DVKVTQSSRYLVKRTGEKVFLECVQDMDHENMFWYRQDPGLGLRLIYFSYDVKMKEKGDIPEGYSVSREKKERFSLILESASTNQTSMYLCASSPLGREVNIQYFGAGTRLSVL.

This chain joins TRBV2 and TRBJ1-2; 9 bases are a match to TRBD1. The CDR3 runs 13 residues. V dropped 6 bases and J dropped 7; count of bases not matched to a gene: 6. Germline V gives CDR1 SNHLY, CDR2 FYNNEI. CDR3 in amino acids: CASSAGTGFGYTF. In nucleotides, the CDR3 is TGTGCCAGCAGCGCCGGGACAGGGTTTGGCTACACCTTC.

The V call is TRBV19, the J call TRBJ2-7, with 7 positions matching TRBD1. Germline V gene lookup returns CDR1 LNHDA and CDR2 SQIVND (reference sequence). V lost 2 bases, J lost 0 bases, and 4 bases stayed unmatched. This CDR3 is built from 15 residues. The CDR3 region is CASSITGASSYEQYF. Here the CDR3 DNA reads TGTGCCAGTAGTATAACAGGGGCGAGCTCCTACGAGCAGTACTTC.

This chain joins TRBV27 and TRBJ1-1; D is unclear. Germline CDR1 MNHEY, CDR2 SMNVEV (reference sequence). The CDR3 is 13 residues long. Trimming stripped 10 bases from V and 0 bases from J, with 12 bases between. The CDR3 DNA follows: TGTGCCACACGAGCGTCCATGAACACTGAAGCTTTCTTT. Translated: CATRASMNTEAFF.

The chain links TRBV5-1 to TRBJ2-6; 8 nucleotides agree with TRBD1. The germline gives CDR1 SGHRS, CDR2 YFSETQ. CDR3 length equals 17 residues. Unmatched junction bases numbered 6, after V lost 4 bases and J lost 0 bases. The CDR3 protein is CASSHRDRSSGANVLTF. DNA of the CDR3: TGCGCCAGCAGCCACCGGGACAGGAGCTCTGGGGCCAACGTCCTGACTTTC.

This clone was found a few times. The chain links TRBV6-5 to TRBJ1-2, with TRBD1 matching 8 bases. This CDR3 has 14 residues. Germline assignment: CDR1 MNHEY and CDR2 SVGAGI. V shed 5 bases, J shed 7 bases, and the junction held 9 bases outside the gene matches. The DNA for the CDR3 is TGTGCCAGCAGTAGGACAGGGAGAGAGGGTGGCTACACCTTC. Translated, it gives CASSRTGREGGYTF.

The V call is TRBV19, the J call TRBJ2-2; D uncertain. Germline loops: CDR1 LNHDA, CDR2 SQIVND (reference sequence). The CDR3 is made up of 12 amino acids. Deletions cut 1 base from V and 7 bases from J, with 4 bases between. CDR3: CASSIGVGELFF. CDR3 nucleotide sequence: TGTGCCAGTAGTATAGGAGTCGGGGAGCTGTTTTTT.

This chain joins TRBV5-4 and TRBJ1-1; D may be TRBD1 (5 bases). Germline V CDR1 and CDR2: SGHNT, YYREEE (reference sequence). V was shortened by 0 bases and J by 5 bases, with 5 bases between the two germline ends. This CDR3 has 12 amino acids. The CDR3 spells CASSLDRTEAFF. CDR3 nucleotides: TGTGCCAGCAGCTTGGACAGGACTGAAGCTTTCTTT.

The chain links TRBV5-1 to TRBJ1-6; D unclear. CDR1 SGHRS and CDR2 YFSETQ come from the germline V gene. The CDR3 loop spans 15 amino acids. V was pared by 4 bases and J by 9 bases, with 17 bases between. The CDR3 loop is CASSPTEARSSPLHF. The CDR3 DNA is TGCGCCAGCAGCCCAACGGAGGCCCGGAGTTCACCCCTCCACTTT.

This clone showed up just once. V usage is TRBV19 and J usage is TRBJ1-5; 10 positions agree with TRBD1. This CDR3 has 14 residues. Germline CDR1 LNHDA, CDR2 SQIVND (reference sequence). The ends lost 5 bases at V and 4 bases at J; junction bases unmatched: 2. In DNA, the CDR3 is TGTGCCAGTAGTGCGGGACAGGGGAATCAGCCCCAGCATTTT. It specifies CASSAGQGNQPQHF.

This rearrangement joins TRBV7-8 to TRBJ1-5; D perhaps matches TRBD1 (6 bases). Trimming stripped 4 bases from V and 8 bases from J, with 15 bases between. This CDR3 comprises 14 residues. CDR1 SGHVS and CDR2 FQNEAQ come from the germline V gene. The DNA for the CDR3 is TGTGCCAGCAGCTCGGGACAACCGAAAAAGCCCCAGCATTTT. Protein sequence: CASSSGQPKKPQHF.

The chain combines TRBV11-2 with TRBJ2-7; tentative D call: TRBD1 (6 bases). V was shortened by 1 base and J by 0 bases, with 13 bases between the two germline ends. The CDR3 spans 16 residues. Looked up from germline, CDR1 is SGHAT and CDR2 is FQNNGV. Written as DNA, the CDR3 is TGTGCCAGCAGCTTAGGCCCCGGACAGAGCTCCTACGAGCAGTACTTC. Protein sequence: CASSLGPGQSSYEQYF. Drawing the rest from reference TRBV11-2 and TRBJ2-7, the complete variable domain is EAGVAQSPRYKIIEKRQSVAFWCNPISGHATLYWYQQILGQGPKLLIQFQNNGVVDDSQLPKDRFSAERLKGVDSTLKIQPAKLEDSAVYLCASSLGPGQSSYEQYFGPGTRLTVT.

This chain joins TRBV18 and TRBJ1-3, with no clear D. The germline V gene has CDR1 KGHSH and CDR2 LQKENI. V lost 0 bases, J lost 4 bases, and 16 bases lay in between. This CDR3 comprises 17 residues. CDR3 sequence (DNA): TGTGCCAGCTCACCACCGATCGGCGGAGCATCAGGAAACACCATATATTTT. Translated, it gives CASSPPIGGASGNTIYF.

The chain uses TRBV19 and TRBJ1-6; 7 nucleotides match TRBD1. Germline assignment: CDR1 LNHDA and CDR2 SQIVND (reference sequence). V lost 3 bases, J lost 7 bases, and 3 bases stayed unmatched. The CDR3 is 14 amino acids. CDR3 nucleotides: TGTGCCAGTAGTATCTCACAGGGGAATTCACCCCTCCACTTT. Translated: CASSISQGNSPLHF.

V usage is TRBV19 and J usage is TRBJ1-2, with 9 positions matching TRBD1. CDR3 length: 16 amino acids. With 6 bases clipped from V and 8 bases from J, the junction kept 16 bases outside the gene matches. Looked up from germline, CDR1 is LNHDA and CDR2 is SQIVND (reference sequence). For the CDR3, the DNA is TGTGCCAGTAGGCCGGGACAGGGACCCTATCCGGGAGGCTACACCTTC. Amino acids: CASRPGQGPYPGGYTF.

The CDR3 DNA sequence: TGTGCCAGCAGCTTGGGGGGGGCTTCAAGGGTCCCTCAGTACTTC. As protein: CASSLGGASRVPQYF. J is TRBJ2-5 and V is TRBV7-2, with a possible D match to TRBD2 (7 bases). The length of the CDR3 is 15 residues. Germline CDR1 and CDR2: SGHTA and FQGNSA. The V end was cut by 3 bases, the J end by 11 bases, with 22 bases between.

This chain links TRBV10-2 with TRBJ1-1; 7 bases line up with TRBD1. Germline CDR1 WSHSY, CDR2 SAAADI. The CDR3 runs to 13 residues. The V gene end was trimmed by 8 bases and the J gene end by 4 bases; junction bases not matched to a gene: 7. CDR3: CASSGDSPTEAFF. CDR3 DNA: TGCGCCAGCTCGGGGGACAGTCCCACTGAAGCTTTCTTT.

The chain carries TRBV5-5 and TRBJ2-7, with 7 bases identical to TRBD1. Germline V gene data show CDR1 as SGHKS and CDR2 as YYEKEE (reference sequence). Unmatched junction bases numbered 5, after V lost 0 bases and J lost 2 bases. This CDR3 has 15 amino acids. Here the CDR3 DNA reads TGTGCCAGCAGCTTGGTCGGGGACAGAGCCTACGAGCAGTACTTC. This codes for CASSLVGDRAYEQYF.

The V gene is TRBV5-1, the J gene TRBJ2-5, with TRBD2 matching 7 bases. Germline loops: CDR1 SGHRS, CDR2 YFSETQ. Germline trimming cut 2 bases from V and 2 bases from J; bases unmatched to any gene: 9. This CDR3 has 16 residues. The CDR3 DNA follows: TGCGCCAGCAGCTTAATGGCGGGAGTTGGACAAGAGACCCAGTACTTC. The encoded protein is CASSLMAGVGQETQYF.

The chain links TRBV2 to TRBJ1-5, with 8 bases lining up with TRBD1. The CDR3 has 15 amino acids. CDR1 and CDR2 from the germline V gene are SNHLY and FYNNEI. The V segment lost 7 bases and the J segment 5 bases; nucleotides outside the gene matches: 10. The CDR3 is CASNLQNRGDQPQHF. The CDR3 nucleotides are TGTGCCAGCAACCTCCAGAACAGGGGGGATCAGCCCCAGCATTTT.